This T cell receptor beta chain was recovered during a study of blood T cell repertoires in COVID-19. As originally analysed: How many nucleated cells were present was estimated from reference gene primer amplification. This table comes from immunoSEQ multiplex PCR, and its TCRdb copy is limited to in-frame clones, with some not included. The V and J calls and clone size are taken from that table; D and trimming were inferred from the DNA. In the table there are under 60,000 clones, roughly 90% of which are singletons. The CDR3 has 17 amino acids. J was trimmed by 0 bases and V by 6 bases; bases with no gene match: 8. CDR1 is SNHLY and CDR2 is FYNNEI in the germline V gene.

The receptor was derived from a man in his fifties with acute or convalescent COVID-19. Sample: peripheral blood. This chain links TRBV2 with TRBJ2-7, with 13 bases lining up with TRBD2. The CDR3: CASSPGLAGLRSYEQYF. The DNA for the CDR3 is TGTGCCAGCAGCCCGGGACTAGCGGGACTACGCTCCTACGAGCAGTACTTC. Supplemented by reference TRBV2 and TRBJ2-7, the full variable domain reads EPEVTQTPSHQVTQMGQEVILRCVPISNHLYFYWYRQILGQKVEFLVSFYNNEISEKSEIFDDQFSVERPDGSNFTLKIRSTKLEDSAMYFCASSPGLAGLRSYEQYFGPGTRLTVT.